These 14 T cell receptor beta chains were sequenced from one sample in a study of blood T cells in healthy people across ages. A sample-barcoded 5' primer and a J-beta primer mix were used in a second PCR of roughly 7 to 12 cycles. TCRdb called the 5' RACE reads again in MiXCR, with one record for every CDR3 protein. The sample shows about 1,000,000 distinct CDR3 sequences, 45% of them seen only once. Sequences were obtained from blood. The receptors derive from a woman in her sixties or seventies in good health.

The chain employs TRBV5-4 and TRBJ2-5; 7 nucleotides align to TRBD1. CDR1 and CDR2 (germline): SGHNT, YYREEE (reference sequence). The CDR3 sequence is 14 residues long. J gave up 4 bases and V 4 bases, and 7 bases lay outside the gene matches. In DNA, the CDR3 is TGTGCCAGCAGCCATCCGACAGGGTCAGAGACCCAGTACTTC. Translation gives CASSHPTGSETQYF.

This clonotype was seen only a few times. The chain is built from TRBV5-1 and TRBJ2-2; TRBD2 aligns across 7 bases. J lost 1 base, V lost 2 bases, and 2 bases had no gene match. The germline V gene has CDR1 SGHRS and CDR2 YFSETQ. The CDR3 runs to 15 residues. Here the CDR3 DNA reads TGCGCCAGCAGCTTTGCTAGCGGGAACACCGGGGAGCTGTTTTTT. As protein: CASSFASGNTGELFF.

This chain links TRBV4-1 with TRBJ2-3, with a tentative D call TRBD2 (5 bases). There are 14 residues in the CDR3. V shed 0 bases and J shed 4 bases, with 8 bases lying between them. Germline-derived CDR1 and CDR2 are MGHRA and YSYEKL. The CDR3 loop reads CASSQEAGADTQYF. CDR3 DNA sequence: TGCGCCAGCAGCCAAGAGGCCGGGGCAGATACGCAGTATTTT.

The chain links TRBV20-1 to TRBJ2-3; 7 bases align to TRBD2. Germline V lookup: CDR1 DFQATT, CDR2 SNEGSKA (reference sequence). This CDR3 comprises 14 residues. V was clipped by 4 bases and J by 6 bases; unmatched bases: 10. The CDR3 nucleotides read TGCAGTGCTAATGGACTAGTTTCCGCGGATACGCAGTATTTT. Protein: CSANGLVSADTQYF.

The chain links TRBV20-1 to TRBJ2-7, with a tentative D call TRBD2 (6 bases). The CDR3 totals 12 residues. Trimming left V 8 bases short and J 5 bases short, with 16 bases between. The germline V gene encodes CDR1 DFQATT and CDR2 SNEGSKA (reference sequence). In DNA, the CDR3 is TGCAGTTTAGGAGGGAGGAGCCACGAGCAGTACTTC. It specifies CSLGGRSHEQYF.

A few counts support this clonotype. The gene calls are TRBV7-8 and TRBJ1-4; D remains ambiguous. Germline-derived CDR1 and CDR2 are SGHVS and FQNEAQ. V was shortened by 1 base and J by 8 bases, with 17 bases between the two germline ends. The CDR3 is made up of 16 amino acids. The CDR3 sequence: CASSLVIDRRGEKLFF. The CDR3 coding sequence is TGTGCCAGCAGCTTAGTCATTGACCGACGAGGAGAAAAACTGTTTTTT.

This chain joins TRBV6-5 and TRBJ2-4, with TRBD1 matching over 11 bases. This CDR3 has 13 amino acids. V shed 5 bases and J 15 bases; nucleotides not matched to a gene: 9. Looked up from germline, CDR1 is MNHEY and CDR2 is SVGAGI. CDR3: CASSGDRGSRTYF. CDR3 nucleotide sequence: TGTGCCAGCAGTGGGGACAGGGGGTCTCGGACGTACTTC.

This clonotype occurred many times. The chain has TRBV18 and TRBJ2-1; the D is unclear. Germline assignment: CDR1 KGHSH and CDR2 LQKENI. CDR3 length equals 12 residues. With 2 bases removed from V and 4 bases from J, the gap between germline ends came to 3 bases. CDR3 amino acids: CASSPGYNEQFF. The CDR3 DNA reads TGTGCCAGCTCACCAGGGTACAATGAGCAGTTCTTC.

This clonotype was seen only once. The chain is built from TRBV11-2 and TRBJ2-1; 11 bases map to TRBD2. Germline-derived CDR1 and CDR2 are SGHAT and FQNNGV. The V gene end was trimmed by 4 bases and the J gene end by 10 bases; junction bases not matched to a gene: 9. The CDR3 covers 15 residues. The DNA for the CDR3 is TGTGCCAGCAGCTCGTCGGGACTAGCGGACACCGAGCAGTTCTTC. It specifies CASSSSGLADTEQFF.

V gene TRBV14 combines with J gene TRBJ2-2, with D perhaps matching TRBD2 (6 bases). The V end lost 3 bases, the J end lost 2 bases, and 7 bases lay between the germline ends. The CDR3 loop spans 14 amino acids. Germline-derived CDR1 and CDR2 are SGHDN and FVKESK. The CDR3 DNA sequence: TGTGCCAGCAGCCAGGACTACAACACCGGGGAGCTGTTTTTT. It encodes CASSQDYNTGELFF.

This clonotype is a singleton in its sample. One end of the junction is discordant with germline, which a read error may explain. The rearrangement joins TRBV7-9 to TRBJ2-1, with 7 bases aligning to TRBD2. Germline V lookup: CDR1 SEHNR, CDR2 FQNEAQ (reference sequence). This CDR3 has 12 residues. CDR3 in DNA: TGTTCCAGCAGCGGGGTTCACAATGAGCAGTTCTTC. This translates into CSSSGVHNEQFF. Using reference TRBV7-9 and TRBJ2-1 for the parts outside the CDR3, the full variable domain is DTGVSQNPRHKITKRGQNVTFRCDPISEHNRLYWYRQTLGQGPEFLTYFQNEAQLEKSRLLSDRFSAERPKGSFSTLEIQRTEQGDSAMYLCSSSGVHNEQFFGPGTRLTVL.

This clonotype turned up a few times. The chain couples TRBV4-1 to TRBJ1-6; TRBD1 is a possible D gene (5 bases). There are 15 residues in the CDR3. Trimming took off 2 bases at V and 7 bases at J, with 12 bases between the two ends. The germline gives CDR1 MGHRA, CDR2 YSYEKL. CDR3 DNA sequence: TGCGCCAGCAGCCAATCCGGACATAGGAATTCACCCCTCCACTTT. As protein: CASSQSGHRNSPLHF.

This clonotype was recorded a few times. This rearrangement joins TRBV12-3 or TRBV12-4 to TRBJ2-3; TRBD2 agrees at 7 bases. The length of the CDR3 is 17 residues. With 6 bases clipped from V and 2 bases from J, the junction kept 14 bases outside the gene matches. The DNA for the CDR3 is TGTGCCAGCAGCCGACCGCGAGGGACTACCTCCACAGATACGCAGTATTTT. It yields the protein CASSRPRGTTSTDTQYF.

In this sample, this clonotype turned up a few times. This sequence joins TRBV15 and TRBJ2-1; 9 bases match TRBD2. The germline V gene has CDR1 LNHNV and CDR2 YYDKDF (reference sequence). The CDR3 is made up of 15 amino acids. V shed 0 bases and J 8 bases; nucleotides not matched to a gene: 5. DNA of the CDR3: TGTGCCACCAGCAGAGATGGGATAGCGGGAGATGAGCAGTTCTTC. This codes for CATSRDGIAGDEQFF.